This T cell receptor (beta chain) emerged from a study of blood T cell repertoires in COVID-19. Study at large: Material from acute and convalescent COVID-19 was sourced from the United States, Italy and Spain. PBMCs, B-cell-depleted T cells, or T cells were the source of the cDNA or gDNA that made up the material.

Original data processing: Reference gene primer amplification in the assay estimated nucleated cell counts. Using immunoSEQ multiplex PCR, the repertoire was profiled, and TCRdb retains in-frame clones only, with some absent. Clonal size and the V and J genes are those of that table, whereas D and trimming came from the DNA. Seen here are around 250,000 clones, more than 65% observed once, and the top ten hold less than 5.5%. This CDR3 comprises 15 residues. V was shortened by 0 bases and J by 0 bases, with 6 bases between the two germline ends. In germline, CDR1 is ENHRY, CDR2 SYGVKD. V usage is TRBV10-3 and J usage is TRBJ1-5; D not certain. Sequencing used peripheral blood. The source is a man between 45 and 60 years old with active or convalescent COVID-19. CDR3 nucleotides: TGTGCCATCAGTGAGTCCGGGAGTAGCAATCAGCCCCAGCATTTT. It translates to CAISESGSSNQPQHF.